This passage covers 21 T cell receptor beta chains from one sample sequenced in a study of Tregs in tolerant kidney transplant recipients. Assay used: immunoSEQ multiplex PCR; TCRdb lists only in-frame clones, some missing. The table lists about 100,000 clones, approximately 94% of them singletons. Specimen: CD4+ T cells from blood, collected before the transplant. The receptors here all came from a human donor who received a combined kidney and bone marrow transplant.

This chain uses TRBV9 with TRBJ2-1; TRBD1 is a possible D gene (6 bases). Per the germline V gene, CDR1 is SGDLS and CDR2 is YYNGEE. The V end lost 2 bases, the J end lost 4 bases, and 16 bases lay between the germline ends. The CDR3 spans 16 residues. CDR3 protein: CASSVLGTTEYNEQFF. As DNA, the CDR3 is TGTGCCAGCAGCGTCCTTGGGACAACCGAATACAATGAGCAGTTCTTC.

The J gene is TRBJ2-5, the V gene TRBV4-2; TRBD2 agrees at 12 bases. Germline trimming cut 0 bases from V and 3 bases from J; bases unmatched to any gene: 11. The length of the CDR3 is 19 residues. Germline V gene sequence: CDR1 LGHNA, CDR2 YNFKEQ. CDR3: CASSQEPLTSGRKKETQYF. CDR3 DNA: TGTGCCAGCAGCCAAGAACCTTTAACTAGCGGGAGGAAGAAAGAGACCCAGTACTTC.

The chain recombines TRBV15 with TRBJ1-1; D not resolved. Germline V gene lookup returns CDR1 LNHNV and CDR2 YYDKDF (reference sequence). This CDR3 is built from 18 residues. V shed 0 bases and J shed 2 bases, with 19 bases lying between them. The CDR3 DNA reads TGTGCCACCAGCAGAGATCGGTGGCGAAAGAGGCCCAACACTGAAGCTTTCTTT. This gives the protein CATSRDRWRKRPNTEAFF.

The rearrangement links TRBV2 to TRBJ2-2, with 7 bases matching TRBD2. The CDR3 covers 14 residues. The germline V gene encodes CDR1 SNHLY and CDR2 FYNNEI. The trim removed 1 base at V and 4 bases at J, leaving 0 bases unmatched. CDR3 sequence (DNA): TGTGCCAGCAGTGAAGGCGGGAGCACCGGGGAGCTGTTTTTT. It specifies CASSEGGSTGELFF.

The chain carries TRBV4-3 and TRBJ2-1, with 7 positions matching TRBD1. The CDR3 loop spans 15 amino acids. With 1 base clipped from V and 1 base from J, the junction kept 1 base outside the gene matches. Germline values: CDR1 LGHNA, CDR2 YSLEER. CDR3 bases: TGCGCCAGCAGCCAAGGACAGGGTTCCTACAATGAGCAGTTCTTC. Its protein product is CASSQGQGSYNEQFF.

The V gene is TRBV5-1, the J gene TRBJ2-2, with 8 bases identical to TRBD1. CDR3 length equals 17 residues. The germline CDR1 and CDR2 sequences are SGHRS and YFSETQ. Trimming cost V 0 bases and J 2 bases; bases outside gene matches: 6. The CDR3 region is CASSLGPGQGNTGELFF. The CDR3, as DNA: TGCGCCAGCAGCTTGGGCCCCGGACAGGGTAACACCGGGGAGCTGTTTTTT.

The rearrangement joins TRBV15 to TRBJ2-1; TRBD1 matches at 10 bases. The germline V gene encodes CDR1 LNHNV and CDR2 YYDKDF (reference sequence). Trimming took 5 bases from V and 7 from J; bases not matched to a gene: 11. This CDR3 contains 16 residues. CDR3: CATSSIPGQGLNEQFF. The CDR3, as DNA: TGTGCCACCAGCTCCATTCCGGGACAGGGGTTAAATGAGCAGTTCTTC.

J is TRBJ2-7 and V is TRBV27, with D possibly matching TRBD1 (5 bases). V gave up 8 bases and J gave up 2 bases, with 10 bases separating them. Germline CDR1 MNHEY, CDR2 SMNVEV (reference sequence). The CDR3 sequence is 12 residues long. The CDR3 coding sequence is TGTGCCAGCTCCGACAGACCCTACGAGCAGTACTTC. Translating gives CASSDRPYEQYF.

This clone was observed a single time. The chain couples TRBV4-3 to TRBJ2-1; D remains unclear. V lost 4 bases to trimming and J lost 9 bases, with 16 bases between them. This CDR3 has 14 amino acids. The germline gives CDR1 LGHNA, CDR2 YSLEER. Here the CDR3 reads CASSPAWAQSEQFF. CDR3 in DNA: TGCGCCAGCAGCCCGGCATGGGCCCAGTCTGAGCAGTTCTTC.

The chain joins TRBV29-1 to TRBJ2-7; D perhaps matches TRBD1 (6 bases). This CDR3 spans 14 amino acids. CDR1 SQVTM and CDR2 ANQGSEA come from the germline V gene. The V and J ends lost 4 bases and 2 bases respectively, with 15 bases between them. Written as DNA, the CDR3 is TGCAGCGTTGCCGAGAACAGGGTCACCTACGAGCAGTACTTC. Its translation is CSVAENRVTYEQYF.

The rearrangement uses TRBV14 and TRBJ2-7; D gene uncertain. Deletions cut 1 base from V and 7 bases from J, with 8 bases between. Germline lookup yields CDR1 SGHDN and CDR2 FVKESK. This CDR3 has 12 residues. CDR3 sequence (DNA): TGTGCCAGCAGCCAAGGGCCTTGGGAGCAGTACTTC. This sequence encodes CASSQGPWEQYF.

CDR3 sequence reads: CASSYGGPIHGYTF. The CDR3 DNA sequence: TGTGCCAGCTCCTACGGGGGGCCGATACATGGCTACACCTTC. This sequence joins TRBV2 and TRBJ1-2; tentative D call: TRBD1 (6 bases). Trimming removed 8 bases from V and 6 bases from J, with 19 bases in between. CDR3 size: 14 residues. Germline V lookup: CDR1 SNHLY, CDR2 FYNNEI.

CDR3 sequence reads: CASSLRGIALSNYEQYF. The CDR3 DNA follows: TGTGCCAGCAGCTTGCGGGGTATAGCATTAAGCAACTACGAGCAGTACTTC. The chain joins TRBV5-5 to TRBJ2-7, with a tentative D call TRBD2 (5 bases). CDR1 and CDR2 from the germline V gene are SGHKS and YYEKEE (reference sequence). Trimming cost V 1 base and J 3 bases, with 20 bases left between them. The CDR3 runs to 17 residues.

CDR3 sequence reads: CASSIGDSYGYTF. The CDR3 DNA is TGTGCCAGTAGTATAGGGGACAGCTATGGCTACACCTTC. J is TRBJ1-2 and V is TRBV19; 7 bases match TRBD1. Trimming at V came to 1 base and at J to 4 bases, leaving 0 bases not matched to a gene. Germline V gives CDR1 LNHDA, CDR2 SQIVND (reference sequence). This CDR3 has 13 amino acids.

J is TRBJ1-1 and V is TRBV9, with 7 bases lining up with TRBD1. Germline values: CDR1 SGDLS, CDR2 YYNGEE. The CDR3 consists of 14 residues. With 4 bases clipped from V and 3 bases from J, the junction kept 6 bases outside the gene matches. CDR3 in amino acids: CASSLRQGHTEAFF. CDR3 bases: TGTGCCAGCAGCCTCCGACAGGGTCACACTGAAGCTTTCTTT.

The rearrangement links TRBV28 to TRBJ1-4, with D tentatively TRBD1 (5 bases). Trimming took 8 bases from V and 3 from J, leaving 16 bases between them. Germline V CDR1 and CDR2: MDHEN, SYDVKM. CDR3 length: 15 amino acids. Here the CDR3 DNA reads TGTGCCAGCGGATTCTTGCAGGGTGCTAATGAAAAACTGTTTTTT. Its protein product is CASGFLQGANEKLFF.

This clone was found a few times. The CDR3 region is CASSLPTGRGEKLFF. As DNA, the CDR3 is TGTGCCAGCAGTTTACCGACAGGGAGAGGGGAAAAACTGTTTTTT. The V call is TRBV28, the J call TRBJ1-4; 7 nucleotides align to TRBD1. Germline V gene data show CDR1 as MDHEN and CDR2 as SYDVKM. Germline trimming cut 2 bases from V and 8 bases from J; bases unmatched to any gene: 8. CDR3 size: 15 residues.

With regard to this clone: A read error may produce the germline difference seen at one junction end. Other DNA sequences within the sample encode an identical CDR3. The chain employs TRBV18 and TRBJ1-6; D may be TRBD1 (5 bases). Germline CDR1 KGHSH, CDR2 LQKENI. The CDR3 has 16 amino acids. The CDR3 coding sequence is TGTGCCAGCTCAGAGTCACGGTCAGGGAATAATTCCCCCCTCCACTTT. This translates into CASSESRSGNNSPLHF.

The rearrangement links TRBV19 to TRBJ2-1, with 9 bases aligning to TRBD2. Germline assignment: CDR1 LNHDA and CDR2 SQIVND (reference sequence). The CDR3 spans 15 residues. With V trimmed by 2 bases and J by 5 bases, 4 bases remained unmatched. This chain's CDR3 is CASSISSGMHNEQFF. The CDR3 nucleotides are TGTGCCAGTAGTATATCTAGCGGGATGCACAATGAGCAGTTCTTC.

Only one count was recorded for this clone. The chain combines TRBV9 with TRBJ1-2; D gene ambiguous. The germline V and J ends were trimmed by 2 bases and 7 bases, with 18 bases remaining between them. Germline values: CDR1 SGDLS, CDR2 YYNGEE. The CDR3 consists of 15 residues. The CDR3 protein is CASSVEMGGFGGYTF. CDR3 nucleotide sequence: TGTGCCAGCAGCGTCGAGATGGGAGGATTTGGTGGCTACACCTTC.

This chain joins TRBV5-1 and TRBJ1-2; weak D call: TRBD1 (5 bases). Germline V CDR1 and CDR2: SGHRS, YFSETQ. The ends were cut back, 5 bases at V and 0 bases at J, with 11 bases in the middle. The CDR3 spans 14 residues. CDR3 sequence reads: CASSNRLANYGYTF. CDR3 nucleotide sequence: TGCGCCAGCAGTAACAGGCTAGCTAACTATGGCTACACCTTC.